Below, one TCR beta chain is given with its context. Its target is not known. These data are taken from a study of neurological immune-mediated disorders. Study-wide findings and caveats: The most TCR clonal expansion was seen in HTLV-1-associated myelopathy, and the least was seen in multiple sclerosis, which fell below healthy controls.

The unsorted libraries had their origin in 2 million PBMCs stored at -80 C. 5'RACE generated cDNA with 10-nucleotide random UMIs. TCRdb re-called the 5' RACE reads through MiXCR, storing one row per CDR3 protein. The top ten clones hold 7.8% of a sample with about 28,000 distinct CDR3 sequences, around 10% of them seen once. There are 16 residues in the CDR3. Trimming cost V 6 bases and J 5 bases, with 20 bases left between them. Sequencing was carried out using PBMCs. The rearrangement joins TRBV12-3 or TRBV12-4 to TRBJ2-1; TRBD2 might be the D (6 bases). The TCR originated in a man between 60 and 70 years old in good health. For the CDR3, the DNA is TGTGCCAGCAGCCCTAGTTGGGGGGAGAAGAACAATGAGCAGTTCTTC. This translates into CASSPSWGEKNNEQFF.